This is a list of T cell receptor beta chains from one sample in a study of T cell responses to AZD1222 COVID-19 vaccine. Assay used: immunoSEQ multiplex PCR; TCRdb lists only in-frame clones, some missing. Of 90,000 to 150,000 clones in the sample, approximately 91% were seen once. Sequencing was performed on peripheral blood, taken on day 0 of AZD1222 vaccination. All receptors derive from an adult in good health. The CDR3 runs from the conserved cysteine through the conserved F or W. D genes are given only for firm matches. Clone size is shown for a subset of rows, as once, few, many or a class of expanded clone.

v_gene,d_gene,j_gene,abundance,CDR3nt,CDR3aa
TRBV10-3,.,TRBJ2-5,.,TGTGCCATCAGTGAACGGGACACTGGGGAGACCCAGTACTTC,CAISERDTGETQYF
TRBV28,.,TRBJ1-2,.,TGTGCCAGCAGTCCCCCGCGGATGGACTATGGCTACACCTTC,CASSPPRMDYGYTF
TRBV4-2,TRBD1,TRBJ2-6,.,TGTGCCAGCAGCCGAGGGACAGGGAGCTCTGGGGCCAACGTCCTGACTTTC,CASSRGTGSSGANVLTF
TRBV18,TRBD1,TRBJ2-1,.,TGTGCCAGCTCACCATCCAGGGTTACAGGGGGCAATGAGCAGTTCTTC,CASSPSRVTGGNEQFF
TRBV6-5,TRBD1,TRBJ1-1,.,TGTGCCAGCAGGGCGACAGGGGATAGCACTGAAGCTTTCTTT,CASRATGDSTEAFF
TRBV3-1/TRBV3-2,TRBD1,TRBJ2-2,.,TGTGCCAGCAGCCGACGACAGGGGGGGAACACCGGGGAGCTGTTTTTT,CASSRRQGGNTGELFF
TRBV28,.,TRBJ1-1,once,TGTGCCAGCACCCTTACCCCTCGGGCGAACACTGAAGCTTTCTTT,CASTLTPRANTEAFF
TRBV27,TRBD1,TRBJ1-2,.,TGTGCCAGCGGTCTGGGGACAGGGGGTTCTAACTATGGCTACACCTTC,CASGLGTGGSNYGYTF
TRBV7-6,.,TRBJ2-3,.,TGTGCCAGCAGAAAAGCGGCCACCGCCACAACTACTAGCACAGATACGCAGTATTTT,CASRKAATATTTSTDTQYF
TRBV29-1,TRBD1,TRBJ2-1,.,TGCAGCGTAGGACAGGGTGTGTCCAATGAGCAGTTCTTC,CSVGQGVSNEQFF
TRBV5-1,.,TRBJ1-4,.,TGCGCCAGCAGCTTGGTGGGCAGGGGAGAAGACGAAAAACTGTTTTTT,CASSLVGRGEDEKLFF
TRBV15,.,TRBJ2-5,.,TGTGCCACCAGTCCCATGACTTCACGGGAGACCCAGTACTTC,CATSPMTSRETQYF
TRBV19,TRBD1,TRBJ2-2,.,TGTGCCAGTAGTGTCCCGCTCCAGGGGGCGCGTAAGCTGTTTTTT,CASSVPLQGARKLFF
TRBV14,.,TRBJ1-1,.,TGTGCCAGCAGCCAAGAATTAGGGGGTAGGAACACTGAAGCTTTCTTT,CASSQELGGRNTEAFF
TRBV7-9,.,TRBJ1-1,.,TGTGCCAGCAGCATCAGCCTCGGAGGGACTGAAGCTTTCTTT,CASSISLGGTEAFF
TRBV30,.,TRBJ1-3,.,TGTGCCTGGAGTGTCCAAAACTTCGGAGCGAGCTCTGGAAACACCATATATTTT,CAWSVQNFGASSGNTIYF
TRBV28,.,TRBJ1-5,once,TGTGCCAGCAGTTTCGAAGATCAGCCCCAGCATTTT,CASSFEDQPQHF
TRBV6-1,.,TRBJ1-3,.,TGTGCCAGCAGTGAAGGCGGGTCTGGAAACACCATATATTTT,CASSEGGSGNTIYF
TRBV11-2,TRBD1,TRBJ1-6,.,TGTGCCAGCAGCTTAGGACAGGGCACCTATAATTCACCCCTCCACTTT,CASSLGQGTYNSPLHF
TRBV10-2,.,TRBJ2-6,.,TGCGCCACCAGGACAACTAGCTCTGGGGCCAACGTCCTGACTTTC,CATRTTSSGANVLTF
TRBV7-2,TRBD2,TRBJ2-1,.,TGTGCCAGCAGCTACTACCGCGGACTAGCGACAAATGAGCAGTTCTTC,CASSYYRGLATNEQFF
TRBV28,TRBD1,TRBJ1-6,.,TGTGCCAGCAGACCAACAGGGGGGGGTTCACCCCTCCACTTT,CASRPTGGGSPLHF
TRBV7-6,TRBD2,TRBJ2-7,.,TGTGCCAGCAGCTTAGGTTCTAGCGGGGCGGGGGAGCAGTACTTC,CASSLGSSGAGEQYF
TRBV10-3,.,TRBJ2-3,.,TGTGCCATCAGTGCCGGGTCGAACACAGATACGCAGTATTTT,CAISAGSNTDTQYF
TRBV11-2,.,TRBJ2-7,.,TGTGCCAGCAGCTTAGCTTCCGCAGGTCCCTACGAGCAGTACTTC,CASSLASAGPYEQYF
TRBV27,.,TRBJ1-2,.,TGTGCCAGCAGTTTCTATACTAACTATGGCTACACCTTC,CASSFYTNYGYTF
TRBV5-6,TRBD2,TRBJ2-1,.,TGTGCCAGCAGCTTAAATCCGGGACTAGCCCCAGGCGGGCAGTTCTTC,CASSLNPGLAPGGQFF
TRBV7-2,.,TRBJ1-3,.,TGTGCCAGCAGCTCTCGGGACAACCCTCTTGGAAACACCATATATTTT,CASSSRDNPLGNTIYF
TRBV28,.,TRBJ2-1,.,TGTGCCAGCAGTCCCCCGCCGGGAATGTCCAATGAGCAGTTCTTC,CASSPPPGMSNEQFF
TRBV7-9,TRBD1,TRBJ2-1,.,TGTGCCAGCAGCGTACCCCAGGGACAGGGGGCGGCAAATGAGCAGTTCTTC,CASSVPQGQGAANEQFF
TRBV3-1/TRBV3-2,.,TRBJ1-5,.,TGTGCCAGCAGCCAAGACCACGCGGGGGGGCAGCCCCAGCATTTT,CASSQDHAGGQPQHF
TRBV28,.,TRBJ1-4,.,TGTGCCAGCAGTACACAGGCCTTAGGGAATGAAAAACTGTTTTTT,CASSTQALGNEKLFF
TRBV5-5,TRBD1,TRBJ1-2,.,TGTGCCAGCAGCTCCTCGGACAGGGTAAATGGCTACACCTTC,CASSSSDRVNGYTF
TRBV15,.,TRBJ1-5,.,TGTGCCACCAGCAGAGAAGGGAATACAGGGACGGGCAATCAGCCCCAGCATTTT,CATSREGNTGTGNQPQHF
TRBV24-1,.,TRBJ2-1,.,TGTGCCACCAGTGATTTTTCAAGGGGGGAGCGGGGCAATGAGCAGTTCTTC,CATSDFSRGERGNEQFF
TRBV11-2,.,TRBJ2-1,.,TGTGCCAGCAGCTTAGGCGGCGAGAGCTCCTACAATGAGCAGTTCTTC,CASSLGGESSYNEQFF
TRBV28,.,TRBJ1-5,.,TGTGCCAGCAATCTATCGGGCAATCAGCCCCAGCATTTT,CASNLSGNQPQHF
TRBV28,.,TRBJ1-5,once,TGTGCCAGCATCCTGGGGGGGGCCCTCAATCAGCCCCAGCATTTT,CASILGGALNQPQHF
TRBV24-1,.,TRBJ2-2,.,TGTGCCACCAGTGACCCAGGGGTCGGGGAGCTGTTTTTT,CATSDPGVGELFF
TRBV10-3,TRBD2,TRBJ2-7,.,TGTGCCATCAGCCGGACTAGCGAAGTCTACGAGCAGTACTTC,CAISRTSEVYEQYF
TRBV5-5,.,TRBJ2-7,.,TGTGCCAGCTCAATGCTGGGGGCAATCTCCTACGAGCAGTACTTC,CASSMLGAISYEQYF
TRBV28,TRBD2,TRBJ2-2,.,TGTGCCACCCGCCCGAGGGGAGGGTCAGGGGGGGAGCTGTTTTTT,CATRPRGGSGGELFF
TRBV19,.,TRBJ1-1,.,TGTGCCAGTAGTATATTATTGGGGGTCGCTGAAGCTTTCTTT,CASSILLGVAEAFF
TRBV30,TRBD2,TRBJ2-3,few,TGTGCCTGGAGTGTTAAGCAGGGACTAGCCCTCTCCAAGCAGTATTTT,CAWSVKQGLALSKQYF
TRBV7-7,TRBD1,TRBJ1-5,.,TGTGCTAGCAGCTTAGTGGGGACAGGGGATCAGCCCCAGCATTTT,CASSLVGTGDQPQHF
TRBV28,TRBD1,TRBJ2-3,.,TGTGCCAGCAGTTTTCCCGGGACAGGGAAAGATACGCAGTATTTT,CASSFPGTGKDTQYF
TRBV6-1,.,TRBJ2-1,.,TGTGCCAGCAGTGAACTAGTGGGTAATGAGCAGTTCTTC,CASSELVGNEQFF
TRBV5-1,TRBD2,TRBJ2-1,.,TGCGCCAGCAGCTTAATGCAGCGCGACAGGATAGCGGGAGGAAATGAGCAGTTCTTC,CASSLMQRDRIAGGNEQFF
TRBV14,TRBD2,TRBJ2-7,.,TGTGCCAGCAGCCAAGGACTTCGTGAGCGGGAGGGCTCCTACGAGCAGTACTTC,CASSQGLREREGSYEQYF
TRBV7-6,.,TRBJ2-3,.,TGTGCCAGCATGGGGGCGCGGACAGATACGCAGTATTTT,CASMGARTDTQYF